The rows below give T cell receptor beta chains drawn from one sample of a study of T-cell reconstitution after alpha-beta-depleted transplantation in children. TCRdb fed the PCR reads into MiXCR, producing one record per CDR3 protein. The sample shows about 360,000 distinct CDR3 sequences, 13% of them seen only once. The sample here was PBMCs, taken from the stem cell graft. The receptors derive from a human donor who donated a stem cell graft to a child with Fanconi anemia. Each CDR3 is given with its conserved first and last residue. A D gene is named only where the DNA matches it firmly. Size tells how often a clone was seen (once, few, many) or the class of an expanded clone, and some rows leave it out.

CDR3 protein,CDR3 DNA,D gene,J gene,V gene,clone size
CASSSRDRGNEQFF,TGTGCCAGCTCATCCCGGGACAGGGGTAATGAGCAGTTCTTC,TRBD1,TRBJ2-1,TRBV18,-
CASSLSNIQETQYF,TGCGCCAGCAGCTTGAGCAATATTCAAGAGACCCAGTACTTC,-,TRBJ2-5,TRBV5-1,many
CSVDGTRGETQYF,TGCAGCGTTGACGGGACTAGGGGTGAGACCCAGTACTTC,TRBD2,TRBJ2-5,TRBV29-1,few
CSAIRAGDHNEQFF,TGCAGTGCTATTCGAGCGGGGGATCACAATGAGCAGTTCTTC,TRBD2,TRBJ2-1,TRBV20-1,-
CASSHTGGGNTIYF,TGTGCCAGCAGCCATACAGGGGGAGGAAACACCATATATTTT,TRBD1,TRBJ1-3,TRBV3-1,-
CASSPDASNQPQHF,TGTGCCAGCAGTCCCGACGCGAGCAATCAGCCCCAGCATTTT,-,TRBJ1-5,TRBV6-2/TRBV6-3,-
CASSVGDRVFGAGELFF,TGTGCCAGCAGCGTGGGGGACAGGGTCTTTGGAGCCGGGGAGCTGTTTTTT,TRBD1,TRBJ2-2,TRBV9,-
CASSPILGTENYGYTF,TGTGCCAGCAGCCCTATACTTGGCACGGAAAACTATGGCTACACCTTC,-,TRBJ1-2,TRBV7-6,-
CASSFQETQYF,TGTGCCAGCTCATTCCAAGAGACCCAGTACTTC,-,TRBJ2-5,TRBV5-1,many
CASLGGHTDTQYF,TGTGCCAGCCTCGGGGGACACACAGATACGCAGTATTTT,-,TRBJ2-3,TRBV28,many
CASSLGDSVYTEAFF,TGTGCCAGCAGCTTAGGGGACAGCGTTTACACTGAAGCTTTCTTT,TRBD1,TRBJ1-1,TRBV7-9,-
CASSRKDRGTEAFF,TGCGCCAGCAGCAGAAAGGACAGGGGAACTGAAGCTTTCTTT,TRBD1,TRBJ1-1,TRBV5-1,-
CASSPSQGVGREQYF,TGTGCCAGCAGCCCATCCCAGGGGGTCGGGCGGGAGCAGTACTTC,TRBD1,TRBJ2-7,TRBV9,few
CASGLVGLSYEQYF,TGTGCTAGTGGTTTGGTGGGACTTTCCTACGAGCAGTACTTC,-,TRBJ2-7,TRBV12-5,many
CASKTGLPNTEAFF,TGTGCCAGTAAAACTGGACTACCGAACACTGAAGCTTTCTTT,-,TRBJ1-1,TRBV19,few
CASSPGTGVPENTEAFF,TGTGCCAGCTCACCAGGGACAGGGGTCCCGGAAAACACTGAAGCTTTCTTT,TRBD1,TRBJ1-1,TRBV18,many
CASCEFTEAFF,TGTGCCAGCTGCGAGTTCACTGAAGCTTTCTTT,-,TRBJ1-1,TRBV5-8,many
CASSLKGIEAFF,TGCGCCAGCAGCTTGAAGGGTATCGAAGCTTTCTTT,-,TRBJ1-1,TRBV5-1,-
CAWSPLTGTGELFF,TGTGCCTGGAGTCCCTTAACGGGGACCGGGGAGCTGTTTTTT,-,TRBJ2-2,TRBV30,few
CASSLDGDEKLFF,TGTGCCAGCAGCTTAGACGGTGACGAAAAACTGTTTTTT,-,TRBJ1-4,TRBV7-9,-
CASSARVGALGTEAFF,TGTGCCAGCAGCGCTCGGGTCGGGGCATTAGGCACTGAAGCTTTCTTT,-,TRBJ1-1,TRBV6-2/TRBV6-3,few
CASSLAQGNEQFF,TGCGCCAGCAGCTTGGCCCAGGGTAATGAGCAGTTCTTC,-,TRBJ2-1,TRBV5-1,many
CASSLAGTASSYEQYF,TGTGCCAGCAGCTTAGCCGGGACAGCTAGCTCCTACGAGCAGTACTTC,TRBD1,TRBJ2-7,TRBV7-6,many
CASSLRTGIVTDTQYF,TGTGCCAGCAGTTTAAGGACGGGGATAGTCACAGATACGCAGTATTTT,-,TRBJ2-3,TRBV12-3/TRBV12-4,many
CAIRADSTGELFF,TGTGCCATCAGGGCGGACAGCACCGGGGAGCTGTTTTTT,-,TRBJ2-2,TRBV10-3,once
CATSDLPGTGELFF,TGTGCCACATCTGACCTACCGGGGACCGGGGAGCTGTTTTTT,-,TRBJ2-2,TRBV15,-